This TCR beta chain was obtained from a study of CD8+ T cells in alopecia areata. Germline V CDR1 and CDR2: SQVTM, ANQGSEA. This CDR3 is 13 amino acids long. The trim removed 5 bases at V and 2 bases at J, leaving 3 bases unmatched. Extraction and reverse transcription of RNA yielded cDNA as the sequencing template. Clones were read by immunoSEQ multiplex PCR, and TCRdb kept only the in-frame ones, dropping some. Among 120,000 to 150,000 clones listed, about 88% were seen once. The treatment was: oral pan-JAK inhibitor, 5-10 mg twice daily. The source was CD8+ T cells sorted from blood, collected at week 4, from a patient treated with tofacitinib. This sequence joins TRBV29-1 and TRBJ2-7; 10 bases align to TRBD2. The clonotype originates from a human donor with alopecia areata. The CDR3 here is CSVLAGAAYEQYF. CDR3 in DNA: TGCAGCGTTCTAGCGGGAGCGGCCTACGAGCAGTACTTC.